The rows below give T cell receptor beta chains drawn from one sample of a study of vaccination effects on CD4 cells after COVID-19. Their antigens are not known. Method: immunoSEQ multiplex PCR; TCRdb's copy keeps in-frame clones and lacks some. The table lists 30,000 to 35,000 clones, roughly 74% of them singletons. The sequenced sample was CD4+ T cells from PBMCs cultured without peptide, obtained after COVID-19 vaccination. All receptors come from a human donor who received a COVID-19 vaccine. CDR3s include the opening cysteine and the closing phenylalanine or tryptophan. The D gene is left open where the match is weak. Clone size is given for some rows only: seen once, a few or many times, or a class if the clone is expanded.

D | J | V | size | CDR3 | DNA
. | TRBJ1-6 | TRBV5-4 | . | CAAGWSGVNSPLHF | TGTGCCGCGGGTTGGTCAGGGGTGAATTCACCCCTCCACTTT
. | TRBJ2-7 | TRBV6-6 | . | CAALDIQSYEQYF | TGTGCCGCTTTGGACATCCAATCCTACGAGCAGTACTTC
TRBD1 | TRBJ1-4 | TRBV6-5 | . | CASTWDRGANEKLFF | TGTGCCAGCACCTGGGACAGGGGGGCTAATGAAAAACTGTTTTTT
. | TRBJ2-4 | TRBV11-2 | . | CASSLVESLKNIQYF | TGTGCCAGCAGCTTAGTAGAGAGCCTAAAAAACATTCAGTACTTC
TRBD1 | TRBJ1-2 | TRBV28 | once | CASSSGTGTYGYTF | TGTGCCAGCAGCTCCGGGACAGGGACCTATGGCTACACCTTC
. | TRBJ1-2 | TRBV7-9 | . | CASSSLLPGRQSGNYGYTF | TGTGCCAGCAGCTCTCTACTACCGGGACGCCAGTCGGGGAACTATGGCTACACCTTC
. | TRBJ2-3 | TRBV6-5 | . | CASSHDWVAVDTQYF | TGTGCCAGCAGCCACGACTGGGTCGCGGTAGATACGCAGTATTTT
. | TRBJ2-5 | TRBV11-2 | . | CASSDMGFGETQYF | TGTGCCAGCAGCGATATGGGCTTCGGGGAGACCCAGTACTTC
. | TRBJ2-3 | TRBV3-1/TRBV3-2 | . | CASPGPDTQYF | TGTGCCAGTCCAGGGCCAGATACGCAGTATTTT
. | TRBJ1-5 | TRBV3-1/TRBV3-2 | . | CASSLDRYQPQHF | TGTGCCAGCAGCCTCGACAGATATCAGCCCCAGCATTTT
TRBD2 | TRBJ2-5 | TRBV27 | . | CASSSELAGRETQYF | TGTGCCAGCAGTTCAGAACTAGCGGGACGAGAGACCCAGTACTTC
TRBD1 | TRBJ1-5 | TRBV28 | few | CASSRLTGNNQPQHF | TGTGCCAGCAGCCGCCTGACAGGGAATAATCAGCCCCAGCATTTT
. | TRBJ1-2 | TRBV5-5 | few | CASSLDRAYGYTF | TGTGCCAGCAGCTTGGACAGGGCCTATGGCTACACCTTC
. | TRBJ2-1 | TRBV20-1 | . | CSARSDGEQFF | TGCAGTGCTAGATCAGACGGGGAGCAGTTCTTC
TRBD1 | TRBJ1-2 | TRBV5-1 | . | CASSPYRGTNYGYTF | TGCGCCAGCAGCCCGTACAGGGGGACTAACTATGGCTACACCTTC
. | TRBJ2-7 | TRBV19 | once | CASSTTTYAYEQYF | TGTGCCAGTAGTACCACCACGTACGCCTACGAGCAGTACTTC
TRBD2 | TRBJ2-3 | TRBV11-3 | . | CASSSTGGDTQYF | TGTGCCAGCAGCTCCACGGGGGGGGATACGCAGTATTTT
TRBD1 | TRBJ2-7 | TRBV19 | . | CASSHHDRGGSYEQYF | TGTGCCAGTAGTCACCACGACAGGGGAGGATCCTACGAGCAGTACTTC
. | TRBJ1-1 | TRBV29-1 | . | CSVGSLINTEAFF | TGCAGCGTTGGGTCTTTAATCAACACTGAAGCTTTCTTT
. | TRBJ2-2 | TRBV5-1 | . | CASRNTGELFF | TGCGCCAGCCGTAACACCGGGGAGCTGTTTTTT
TRBD2 | TRBJ2-5 | TRBV5-4 | . | CASTLAGEGETQYF | TGTGCCAGCACCTTAGCGGGGGAAGGGGAGACCCAGTACTTC
. | TRBJ1-5 | TRBV7-2 | few | CASSPKGGHQPQHF | TGTGCCAGCAGCCCAAAAGGGGGTCATCAGCCCCAGCATTTT
. | TRBJ2-3 | TRBV4-3 | . | CASSQSPGVTDTQYF | TGCGCCAGCAGCCAGTCACCGGGAGTCACAGATACGCAGTATTTT
. | TRBJ2-7 | TRBV21-1 | . | CASNRGHEEYEQYF | TGTGCCAGCAACAGGGGGCATGAGGAATACGAGCAGTACTTC
. | TRBJ1-3 | TRBV21-1 | few | CASSKGLDRGYGNTIYF | TGTGCCAGCAGCAAAGGTTTGGACAGGGGCTACGGAAACACCATATATTTT
TRBD2 | TRBJ2-1 | TRBV5-1 | . | CASTREAQTYNEQFF | TGCGCCAGCACGCGGGAGGCCCAAACCTACAATGAGCAGTTCTTC
. | TRBJ1-1 | TRBV19 | . | CASEGQAPGAFF | TGTGCCAGCGAGGGGCAGGCCCCCGGAGCTTTCTTT
. | TRBJ1-2 | TRBV5-5 | . | CASSQTGKGYGYTF | TGTGCCAGCAGCCAAACAGGGAAGGGCTATGGCTACACCTTC
. | TRBJ2-7 | TRBV6-5 | . | CASSSTDRNVHEQYF | TGTGCCAGCAGTTCCACCGACAGGAATGTCCACGAGCAGTACTTC
. | TRBJ2-4 | TRBV28 | . | CASSFYGKNIQYF | TGTGCCAGCAGTTTTTACGGTAAAAACATTCAGTACTTC
. | TRBJ2-2 | TRBV9 | . | CASSVGRGGELFF | TGTGCCAGCAGCGTAGGAAGGGGCGGGGAGCTGTTTTTT
. | TRBJ2-5 | TRBV29-1 | . | CSGHSGGAGTQYF | TGCAGCGGCCATTCCGGGGGCGCGGGCACCCAGTACTTC
. | TRBJ2-2 | TRBV10-3 | . | CAIREQAGELFF | TGTGCCATCAGGGAACAGGCTGGGGAGCTGTTTTTT
TRBD1 | TRBJ1-5 | TRBV6-2/TRBV6-3 | . | CASSSPVTGVEGQPQHF | TGTGCCAGCAGTTCTCCAGTGACAGGGGTGGAGGGTCAGCCCCAGCATTTT
. | TRBJ2-7 | TRBV4-3 | . | CASSLDSYYEQYF | TGCGCCAGCAGCCTGGACTCCTACTACGAGCAGTACTTC
TRBD1 | TRBJ1-2 | TRBV19 | . | CASMGQGRFRNYGYTF | TGTGCCAGTATGGGACAGGGGAGGTTTCGTAACTATGGCTACACCTTC
. | TRBJ1-2 | TRBV28 | . | CASSYRTAANYGYTF | TGTGCCAGCAGCTATAGGACAGCCGCTAACTATGGCTACACCTTC
TRBD2 | TRBJ2-7 | TRBV7-2 | . | CASSLLHAGGYEQYF | TGTGCCAGCAGCTTATTACACGCGGGAGGGTACGAGCAGTACTTC
TRBD1 | TRBJ1-5 | TRBV7-9 | few | CASSLGGTGDQPQHF | TGTGCCAGCAGCTTAGGTGGGACAGGGGATCAGCCCCAGCATTTT
TRBD2 | TRBJ2-4 | TRBV20-1 | . | CSASPAGAFHLQYF | TGCAGTGCTAGTCCAGCGGGGGCCTTCCACCTTCAGTACTTC
. | TRBJ2-1 | TRBV5-1 | . | CASSFGQDGNEQFF | TGCGCCAGCAGCTTTGGTCAGGACGGCAATGAGCAGTTCTTC
TRBD1 | TRBJ1-2 | TRBV29-1 | . | CSVESGTGYGYTF | TGCAGCGTTGAAAGTGGGACAGGCTATGGCTACACCTTC
. | TRBJ2-3 | TRBV3-1/TRBV3-2 | . | CASRASTGTDTQYF | TGTGCCTCGAGGGCCAGCACCGGCACAGATACGCAGTATTTT
. | TRBJ2-5 | TRBV2 | . | CASSGGAGRGQETQYF | TGTGCCAGCAGTGGGGGGGCGGGCAGGGGCCAAGAGACCCAGTACTTC
. | TRBJ2-2 | TRBV7-3 | . | CASSLLTGPTGELFF | TGTGCCAGCAGCCTTTTGACAGGTCCCACCGGGGAGCTGTTTTTT
TRBD1 | TRBJ2-3 | TRBV6-2/TRBV6-3 | once | CASSRTGMAQYF | TGTGCCAGCAGCCGGACAGGGATGGCGCAGTATTTT
TRBD1 | TRBJ2-7 | TRBV16 | . | CASSQSYDRGWEHF | TGTGCCAGCAGCCAATCGTACGACAGGGGGTGGGAGCACTTC
TRBD1 | TRBJ1-5 | TRBV7-8 | . | CASSLVGGTGVGQPQHF | TGTGCCAGCAGCTTAGTCGGAGGGACAGGGGTGGGACAGCCCCAGCATTTT
TRBD1 | TRBJ1-1 | TRBV19 | few | CASRGQGWGNTEAFF | TGTGCCAGTAGAGGACAGGGCTGGGGGAACACTGAAGCTTTCTTT
. | TRBJ2-2 | TRBV6-2/TRBV6-3 | . | CASSSRTTVQDGELFF | TGTGCCAGCAGTTCTAGGACGACAGTCCAAGACGGGGAGCTGTTTTTT
TRBD2 | TRBJ2-3 | TRBV10-3 | . | CAISAGTRVDTQYF | TGTGCCATCAGCGCCGGGACTAGGGTCGATACGCAGTATTTT
TRBD1 | TRBJ2-5 | TRBV5-1 | . | CASSYNVQTGDNGETQYF | TGCGCCAGCAGCTACAACGTCCAGACAGGGGATAACGGGGAGACCCAGTACTTC
. | TRBJ1-1 | TRBV10-3 | . | CAIGGGQGTEAFF | TGTGCCATCGGCGGGGGGCAGGGGACTGAAGCTTTCTTT
TRBD1 | TRBJ1-2 | TRBV7-2 | . | CASSLAGRGQGRGYTF | TGTGCCAGCAGCTTAGCGGGCAGGGGACAGGGGCGGGGCTACACCTTC